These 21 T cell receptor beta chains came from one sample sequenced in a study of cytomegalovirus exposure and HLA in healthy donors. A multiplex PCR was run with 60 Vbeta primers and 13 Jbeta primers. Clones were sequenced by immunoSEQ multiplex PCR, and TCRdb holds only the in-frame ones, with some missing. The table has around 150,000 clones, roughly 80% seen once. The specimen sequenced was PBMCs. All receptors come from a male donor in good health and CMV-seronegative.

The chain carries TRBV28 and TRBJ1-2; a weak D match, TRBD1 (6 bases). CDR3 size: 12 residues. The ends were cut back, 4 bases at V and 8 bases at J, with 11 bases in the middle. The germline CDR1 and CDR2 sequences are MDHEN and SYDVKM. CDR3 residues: CASSSQGQGYTF. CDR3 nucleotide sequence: TGTGCCAGCAGTTCCCAGGGGCAGGGCTACACCTTC.

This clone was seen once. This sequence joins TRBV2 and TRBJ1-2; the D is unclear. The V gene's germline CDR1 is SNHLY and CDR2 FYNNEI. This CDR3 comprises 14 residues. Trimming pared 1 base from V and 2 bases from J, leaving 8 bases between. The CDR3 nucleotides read TGTGCCAGCAGTGAAGGACGGGGAAACTATGGCTACACCTTC. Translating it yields CASSEGRGNYGYTF.

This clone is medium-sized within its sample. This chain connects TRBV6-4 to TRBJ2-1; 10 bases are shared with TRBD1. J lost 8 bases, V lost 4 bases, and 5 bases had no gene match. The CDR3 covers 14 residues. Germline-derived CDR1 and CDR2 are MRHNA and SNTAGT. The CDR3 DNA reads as TGTGCCAGCAGTGCGGGACAGGGGCGGGATGAGCAGTTCTTC. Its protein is CASSAGQGRDEQFF.

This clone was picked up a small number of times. The CDR3 here is CASSSYAGTGLGEQFF. The CDR3, as DNA: TGCGCCAGCAGCTCCTATGCGGGGACCGGACTGGGTGAGCAGTTCTTC. This chain links TRBV5-1 with TRBJ2-1, with D tentatively TRBD2 (6 bases). This CDR3 region has 16 residues. Trimming cost V 3 bases and J 9 bases, with 22 bases left between them. Germline loops: CDR1 SGHRS, CDR2 YFSETQ.

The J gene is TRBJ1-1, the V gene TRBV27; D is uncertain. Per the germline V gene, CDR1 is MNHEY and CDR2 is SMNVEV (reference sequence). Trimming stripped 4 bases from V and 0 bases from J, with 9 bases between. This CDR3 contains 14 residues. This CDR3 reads CASSSRGLNTEAFF. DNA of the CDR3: TGTGCCAGCAGTTCCCGAGGGTTGAACACTGAAGCTTTCTTT.

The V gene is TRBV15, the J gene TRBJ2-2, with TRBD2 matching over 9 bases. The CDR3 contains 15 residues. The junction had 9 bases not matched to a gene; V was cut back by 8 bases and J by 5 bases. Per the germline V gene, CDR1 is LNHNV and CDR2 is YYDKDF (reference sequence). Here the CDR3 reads CATRRGGRNTGELFF. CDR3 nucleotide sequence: TGTGCCACCCGGCGGGGGGGGCGAAATACCGGGGAGCTGTTTTTT.

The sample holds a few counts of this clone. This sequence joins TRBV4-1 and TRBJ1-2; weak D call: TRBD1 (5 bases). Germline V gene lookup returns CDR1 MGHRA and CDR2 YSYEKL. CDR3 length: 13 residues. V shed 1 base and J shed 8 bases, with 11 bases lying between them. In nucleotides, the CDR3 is TGCGCCAGCAGCCAAGTAGCTGGGGCGGGCTACACCTTC. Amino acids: CASSQVAGAGYTF.

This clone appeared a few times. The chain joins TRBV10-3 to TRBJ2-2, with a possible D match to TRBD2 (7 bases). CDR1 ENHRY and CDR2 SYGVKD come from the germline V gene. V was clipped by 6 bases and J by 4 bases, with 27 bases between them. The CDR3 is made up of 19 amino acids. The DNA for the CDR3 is TGTGCCATCAGCCCGTTGTATATTTTGGCAGGGGAGGGCACCGGGGAGCTGTTTTTT. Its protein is CAISPLYILAGEGTGELFF.

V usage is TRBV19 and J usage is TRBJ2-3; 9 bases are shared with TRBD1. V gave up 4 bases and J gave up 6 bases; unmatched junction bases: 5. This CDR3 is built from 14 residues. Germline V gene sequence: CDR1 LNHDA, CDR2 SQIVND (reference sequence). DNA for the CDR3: TGTGCCAGTAGTAAGCGACAGGGGGTTGATACGCAGTATTTT. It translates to CASSKRQGVDTQYF.

The CDR3 DNA sequence: TGCAGTGCTATGGGAGTTACTGAAGCTTTCTTT. Protein: CSAMGVTEAFF. The V and J genes are TRBV20-1 and TRBJ1-1; D is ambiguous. Germline loops: CDR1 DFQATT, CDR2 SNEGSKA (reference sequence). V was trimmed by 4 bases and J by 5 bases, leaving 8 bases between them. The CDR3 runs 11 residues.

The CDR3 DNA is TGTGCCAGCAGCCATCGAACAGGTTCCTACGAGCAGTACTTC. It codes for CASSHRTGSYEQYF. The chain links TRBV14 to TRBJ2-7; D is possibly TRBD1 (5 bases). The V gene lost 3 bases and the J gene lost 1 base, with 10 bases spanning the gap. The CDR3 totals 14 residues. In germline, CDR1 is SGHDN, CDR2 FVKESK.

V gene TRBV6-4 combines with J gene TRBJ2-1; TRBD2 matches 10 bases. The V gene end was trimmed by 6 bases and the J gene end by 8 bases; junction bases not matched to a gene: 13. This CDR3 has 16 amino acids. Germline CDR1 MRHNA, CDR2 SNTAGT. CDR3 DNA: TGTGCCAGCAGCCCCCAGCCTAGCGGGAGTGGTGATGAGCAGTTCTTC. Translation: CASSPQPSGSGDEQFF.

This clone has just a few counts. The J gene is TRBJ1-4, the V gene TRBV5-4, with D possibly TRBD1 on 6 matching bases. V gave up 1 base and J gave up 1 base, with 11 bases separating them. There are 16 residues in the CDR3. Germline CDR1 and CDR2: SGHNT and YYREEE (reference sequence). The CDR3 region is CASSLYRAGTNEKLFF. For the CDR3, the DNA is TGTGCCAGCAGCTTGTACAGGGCGGGAACTAATGAAAAACTGTTTTTT.

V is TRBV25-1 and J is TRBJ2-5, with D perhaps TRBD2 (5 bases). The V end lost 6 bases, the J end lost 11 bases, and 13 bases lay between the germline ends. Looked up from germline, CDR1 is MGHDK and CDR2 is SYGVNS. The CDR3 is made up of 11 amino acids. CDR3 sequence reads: CASRAGSQQYF. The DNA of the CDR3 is TGTGCCAGCAGGGCGGGTAGCCAGCAGTACTTC.

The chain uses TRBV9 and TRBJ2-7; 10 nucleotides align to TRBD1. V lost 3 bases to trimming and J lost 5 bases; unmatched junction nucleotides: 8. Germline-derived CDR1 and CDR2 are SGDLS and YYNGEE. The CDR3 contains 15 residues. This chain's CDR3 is CASSAIGDRGNEQYF. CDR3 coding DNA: TGTGCCAGCAGCGCCATAGGGGACAGGGGTAACGAGCAGTACTTC.

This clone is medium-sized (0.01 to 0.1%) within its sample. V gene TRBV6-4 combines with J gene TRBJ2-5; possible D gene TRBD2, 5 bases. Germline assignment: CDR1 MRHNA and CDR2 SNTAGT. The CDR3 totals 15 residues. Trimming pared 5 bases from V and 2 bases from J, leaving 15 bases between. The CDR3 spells CASSLEGGTQETQYF. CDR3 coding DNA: TGTGCCAGCAGTCTCGAGGGTGGCACACAAGAGACCCAGTACTTC.

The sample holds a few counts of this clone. This CDR3 reads CASSPSGSRYEQYF. Here the CDR3 DNA reads TGTGCCAGCAGTCCTAGCGGGAGTAGGTACGAGCAGTACTTC. The chain couples TRBV28 to TRBJ2-7, with 10 bases fitting TRBD2. J lost 4 bases, V lost 5 bases, and 5 bases had no gene match. This CDR3 has 14 amino acids. Germline loops: CDR1 MDHEN, CDR2 SYDVKM.

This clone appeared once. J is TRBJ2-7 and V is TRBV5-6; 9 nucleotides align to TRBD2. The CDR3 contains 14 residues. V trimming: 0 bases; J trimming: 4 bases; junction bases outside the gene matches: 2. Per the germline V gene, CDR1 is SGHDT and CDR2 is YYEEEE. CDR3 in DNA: TGTGCCAGCAGCTTGGCGGGACTAGCTTACGAGCAGTACTTC. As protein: CASSLAGLAYEQYF.

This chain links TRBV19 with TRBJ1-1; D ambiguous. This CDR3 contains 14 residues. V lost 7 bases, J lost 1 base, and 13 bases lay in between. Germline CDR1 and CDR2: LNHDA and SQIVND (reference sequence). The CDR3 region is CASTLGEGNTEAFF. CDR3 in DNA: TGTGCCAGTACCCTCGGGGAGGGGAACACTGAAGCTTTCTTT.

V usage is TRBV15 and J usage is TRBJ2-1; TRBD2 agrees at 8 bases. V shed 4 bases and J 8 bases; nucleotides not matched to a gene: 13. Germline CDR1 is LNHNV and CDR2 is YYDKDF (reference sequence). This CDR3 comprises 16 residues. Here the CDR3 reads CATSTYGAGGSHEQFF. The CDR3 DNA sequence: TGTGCCACCAGCACATACGGGGCGGGGGGTAGCCATGAGCAGTTCTTC.

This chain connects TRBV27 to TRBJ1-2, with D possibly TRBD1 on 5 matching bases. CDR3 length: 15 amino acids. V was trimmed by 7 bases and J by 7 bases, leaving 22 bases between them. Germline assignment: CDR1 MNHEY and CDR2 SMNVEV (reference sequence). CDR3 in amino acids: CASKTEKGPSGGYTF. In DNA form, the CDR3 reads TGTGCCAGCAAGACAGAAAAGGGTCCCTCCGGTGGCTACACCTTC.